This is a list of T cell receptor beta chains from one sample in a study of T cells in Graves' hyperthyroidism and ophthalmopathy. TCRdb re-analysed the multiplex PCR reads in MiXCR, keeping a single row per CDR3 protein. Of 400,000 to 500,000 distinct CDR3 sequences in the sample, over 13% are singletons; the top ten hold roughly 17%. Sequenced material: blood. The receptors stem from a woman under 30 with Graves' hyperthyroidism. Each CDR3 is given with its conserved first and last residue. The D gene is left open where the match is weak. Expanded clones are given a class, and other clones once, few, many or no size at all.

v_call,d_call,clone_size,j_call,cdr3_aa,cdr3_nt
TRBV2,TRBD1,many,TRBJ1-2,CASKPPVRDRGFISGYTF,TGTGCCAGCAAACCCCCAGTCCGGGACAGGGGGTTTATATCGGGCTACACCTTC
TRBV19,NA,NA,TRBJ2-2,CASSRPMTVNTGELFF,TGTGCCAGTAGTCGACCCATGACGGTGAACACCGGGGAGCTGTTTTTT
TRBV30,TRBD1,many,TRBJ1-1,CAWNKGQLNTEAFF,TGTGCCTGGAACAAGGGACAGTTGAACACTGAAGCTTTCTTT
TRBV12-3/TRBV12-4,NA,many,TRBJ1-3,CTSSPMEGNTIYF,TGTACCAGCAGTCCTATGGAAGGGAACACCATATATTTT
TRBV7-9,NA,few,TRBJ1-4,CASSLILPTATNEKLFF,TGTGCCAGCAGCTTAATACTACCAACTGCAACTAATGAAAAACTGTTTTTT
TRBV6-1,NA,NA,TRBJ2-2,CASRNRAVRTPGELFF,TGTGCCAGCAGAAATAGGGCTGTCCGAACACCCGGGGAGCTGTTTTTT
TRBV5-1,TRBD1,many,TRBJ2-1,CASSLVSPSPVPGQVSSYNEQFF,TGCGCCAGCAGCTTGGTTTCTCCATCCCCAGTCCCGGGACAGGTCAGCTCCTACAATGAGCAGTTCTTC
TRBV12-3/TRBV12-4,TRBD1,many,TRBJ1-2,CASSLLTGGLGYGYTF,TGTGCCAGCAGTTTATTAACAGGGGGATTGGGCTATGGCTACACCTTC
TRBV12-3/TRBV12-4,NA,many,TRBJ2-3,CASSTRLDTQYF,TGTGCCAGCAGTACGAGGTTGGATACGCAGTATTTT
TRBV6-5,TRBD2,few,TRBJ2-7,CASSYPPGGEQYF,TGTGCCAGCAGTTACCCCCCGGGGGGGGAGCAGTACTTC
TRBV20-1,NA,NA,TRBJ2-3,CSARDPLRGWTDTQYF,TGCAGTGCTAGAGACCCTCTCAGGGGATGGACAGATACGCAGTATTTT
TRBV6-1,TRBD2,many,TRBJ2-1,CASSSTGFGLAANNEQFF,TGTGCCAGCAGTTCAACAGGGTTTGGACTAGCGGCAAACAATGAGCAGTTCTTC
TRBV19,TRBD2,many,TRBJ2-1,CASSTIAGEILYNEQFF,TGTGCCAGTAGTACCATAGCGGGGGAGATCCTATACAATGAGCAGTTCTTC
TRBV6-1,TRBD1,many,TRBJ2-5,CASSQGAVRGETQYF,TGTGCCAGCTCCCAGGGGGCAGTTCGAGGGGAGACCCAGTACTTC
TRBV5-1,NA,NA,TRBJ2-3,CASSLETVGTQYF,TGCGCCAGCAGCTTGGAGACTGTTGGTACGCAGTATTTT
TRBV6-4,TRBD1,few,TRBJ2-2,CASSAWDRGNTGELFF,TGTGCCAGCAGTGCCTGGGACAGAGGAAACACCGGGGAGCTGTTTTTT
TRBV11-3,TRBD1,many,TRBJ2-7,CASSLVGQGSHEQYF,TGTGCCAGCAGCTTAGTAGGACAGGGTTCCCACGAGCAGTACTTC
TRBV11-2,NA,many,TRBJ2-3,CASSYSGLFSTDTQYF,TGTGCCAGCAGCTACTCCGGACTTTTTAGCACAGATACGCAGTATTTT
TRBV19,TRBD2,many,TRBJ2-1,CASSIIGTSLHEQFF,TGTGCCAGTAGTATCATCGGGACTAGCCTGCACGAGCAGTTCTTC
TRBV29-1,NA,few,TRBJ2-5,CSVDGAGQETQYF,TGCAGCGTTGACGGCGCGGGGCAAGAGACCCAGTACTTC
TRBV12-3/TRBV12-4,NA,NA,TRBJ1-5,CASSLNRRNYPQHF,TGTGCCAGCAGTTTAAACAGGCGAAATTATCCCCAGCATTTT
TRBV6-1,TRBD1,many,TRBJ1-5,CAGGETGNQPQHF,TGTGCCGGAGGAGAGACAGGGAACCAGCCCCAGCATTTT
TRBV12-3/TRBV12-4,NA,many,TRBJ2-5,CASSGDSETQYF,TGTGCCAGCAGTGGGGACTCGGAGACCCAGTACTTC
TRBV19,TRBD2,NA,TRBJ2-5,CASSQTSGSPQYF,TGTGCCAGTAGCCAGACTAGCGGGAGCCCCCAGTACTTC
TRBV20-1,NA,many,TRBJ2-3,CSATPSSTDTQYF,TGCAGTGCAACACCCTCTAGCACAGATACGCAGTATTTT
TRBV20-1,TRBD2,many,TRBJ2-5,CSARDLGLAGGEETQYF,TGCAGTGCTAGAGATCTCGGACTAGCGGGAGGGGAAGAGACCCAGTACTTC
TRBV19,TRBD1,many,TRBJ2-1,CASSIRDRVGSYNEQFF,TGTGCCAGTAGTATAAGGGACAGGGTGGGCTCCTACAATGAGCAGTTCTTC
TRBV3-1,NA,many,TRBJ1-2,CASSQVPRDNYGYTF,TGTGCCAGCAGCCAAGTACCCCGAGATAACTATGGCTACACCTTC
TRBV15,NA,many,TRBJ2-5,CATSSWTVQETQYF,TGTGCCACCAGCAGCTGGACAGTCCAAGAGACCCAGTACTTC
TRBV19,NA,NA,TRBJ1-2,CASSIGKEIYGYTF,TGTGCCAGTAGTATAGGAAAAGAGATCTATGGCTACACCTTC
TRBV20-1,NA,many,TRBJ1-2,CSARDLRRVVDGYTF,TGCAGTGCTAGAGATCTGAGGCGAGTTGTTGATGGCTACACCTTC
TRBV5-1,NA,NA,TRBJ1-1,CASSPLPDTEAFF,TGCGCCAGCAGCCCCCTCCCAGACACTGAAGCTTTCTTT
TRBV13,NA,many,TRBJ2-7,CASSSGQGVDEQYF,TGTGCCAGCAGCTCGGGGCAGGGCGTCGACGAGCAGTACTTC
TRBV5-8,NA,many,TRBJ1-1,CASSLSYDTEAFF,TGTGCCAGCAGCTTGAGTTATGACACTGAAGCTTTCTTT
TRBV20-1,TRBD1,NA,TRBJ2-3,CSAPGTGFSMGTDTQYF,TGCAGTGCCCCTGGGACAGGATTTTCTATGGGGACAGATACGCAGTATTTT
TRBV7-3,TRBD2,few,TRBJ2-2,CASSPLAGGPGTGELFF,TGTGCCAGCAGCCCACTAGCGGGAGGGCCAGGCACCGGGGAGCTGTTTTTT
TRBV19,TRBD1,many,TRBJ1-2,CASSTRQGGGYTF,TGTGCCAGTAGCACTCGACAGGGGGGCGGCTACACCTTC
TRBV4-1,NA,few,TRBJ1-5,CASSQVPQGQPQHF,TGCGCCAGCAGCCAAGTACCTCAGGGACAGCCCCAGCATTTT
TRBV7-9,NA,few,TRBJ1-2,CASSRRDFDGYTF,TGTGCCAGCAGCCGCAGGGATTTCGATGGCTACACCTTC
TRBV2,NA,NA,TRBJ2-5,CASSEAPGEETQYF,TGTGCCAGCAGTGAAGCACCCGGGGAGGAGACCCAGTACTTC
TRBV3-1,NA,NA,TRBJ1-2,CASSLGSRAYGYTF,TGTGCCAGCAGCCTGGGGAGCAGGGCCTATGGCTACACCTTC
TRBV5-8,NA,NA,TRBJ1-2,CASSSKLAPLSGYTF,TGTGCCAGCAGCTCGAAGCTGGCTCCACTCTCTGGCTACACCTTC
TRBV13,NA,many,TRBJ2-3,CASTLPSGTDTQYF,TGTGCCAGCACTCTGCCGTCTGGCACAGATACGCAGTATTTT